A selection of T cell receptor beta chains follows, all from one sample in a study of T cells in Graves' hyperthyroidism and ophthalmopathy. MiXCR, applied by TCRdb to the multiplex PCR reads, yields one record per CDR3 protein. There are hundreds of thousands of distinct CDR3 sequences in the sample; less than 25% occur only once, and 30% to 40% lies in the top ten. Sequencing used blood. These receptors were taken from a man aged 30 to 45 with Graves' ophthalmopathy. CDR3s include the opening cysteine and the closing phenylalanine or tryptophan. The D gene is left open where the match is weak. The listing skips clone size in some rows; elsewhere it reads once, few, many or a size class.

TRBV5-6,NA,TRBD1,TRBJ2-7,CASSPPGQEYEQYF,TGTGCCAGCAGCCCACCCGGACAGGAGTACGAGCAGTACTTC
TRBV12-3/TRBV12-4,many,NA,TRBJ1-5,CASSLESGQPQHF,TGTGCCAGCAGTTTAGAGTCGGGGCAGCCCCAGCATTTT
TRBV15,few,NA,TRBJ2-7,CATSRVSPYEQYF,TGTGCCACCAGCAGAGTTAGCCCCTACGAGCAGTACTTC
TRBV5-1,NA,NA,TRBJ2-1,CASSRDFPHDEQFF,TGTGCCAGCAGCCGGGACTTTCCACATGATGAGCAGTTCTTC
TRBV5-1,NA,NA,TRBJ1-1,CASSLAGASEAFF,TGCGCCAGCAGCTTGGCGGGGGCTTCCGAAGCTTTCTTT
TRBV2,NA,TRBD2,TRBJ2-7,CASSESGRLREQYF,TGTGCCAGCAGTGAAAGCGGGAGGTTAAGGGAGCAGTACTTC
TRBV30,many,TRBD2,TRBJ2-7,CAGDTSGRSEQYF,TGTGCCGGCGATACTAGCGGGAGAAGCGAGCAGTACTTC
TRBV15,NA,NA,TRBJ1-1,CATRRDTEAFF,TGTGCCACCAGACGAGACACTGAAGCTTTCTTT
TRBV11-2,many,TRBD2,TRBJ2-1,CASSLKSGVYNEQFF,TGTGCCAGCAGCTTAAAGAGCGGGGTTTACAATGAGCAGTTCTTC
TRBV19,NA,TRBD1,TRBJ1-5,CASTPRGVDPQHF,TGTGCCAGTACCCCCAGGGGGGTCGACCCCCAGCATTTT
TRBV10-3,many,NA,TRBJ1-1,CAIRSREQGEAFF,TGTGCCATCAGGAGTAGAGAGCAGGGAGAAGCTTTCTTT
TRBV4-3,few,NA,TRBJ1-4,CASSQGQPGEKLFF,TGCGCCAGCAGCCAAGGCCAACCCGGGGAAAAACTGTTTTTT
TRBV28,NA,NA,TRBJ1-3,CASRSFLGGGDGNTIYF,TGTGCCAGCAGATCTTTCCTGGGGGGAGGAGATGGAAACACCATATATTTT
TRBV14,few,NA,TRBJ2-2,CASSQVYGALPGELFF,TGTGCCAGCAGCCAAGTGTACGGAGCCCTCCCCGGGGAGCTGTTTTTT
TRBV7-8,NA,NA,TRBJ1-5,CACGGGGNQPQHF,TGTGCCTGCGGGGGGGGAGGCAATCAGCCCCAGCATTTT
TRBV20-1,many,NA,TRBJ1-1,CSATGNTEAFF,TGCAGTGCCACAGGGAACACTGAAGCTTTCTTT
TRBV20-1,many,TRBD1,TRBJ2-7,CSVQHPGTGLHEQYF,TGCAGTGTGCAACATCCCGGGACAGGTCTTCACGAGCAGTACTTC
TRBV5-1,NA,NA,TRBJ2-3,CASSFWGAGTDTQYF,TGCGCCAGCAGCTTTTGGGGGGCAGGCACAGATACGCAGTATTTT
TRBV30,many,NA,TRBJ2-3,CAWSSLGGTDTQYF,TGTGCCTGGTCCTCCCTGGGAGGCACAGATACGCAGTATTTT
TRBV28,few,TRBD1,TRBJ1-4,CASSLGTGGEEKLFF,TGTGCCAGCAGTCTCGGGACAGGGGGAGAGGAAAAACTGTTTTTT
TRBV7-2,NA,NA,TRBJ2-3,CASSAPPGRITDTQYF,TGTGCCAGCAGTGCCCCCCCGGGGAGGATCACAGATACGCAGTATTTT
TRBV6-5,NA,NA,TRBJ1-2,CASSYYGQPNYGYTF,TGTGCCAGCAGTTACTATGGTCAGCCTAACTATGGCTACACCTTC
TRBV5-1,NA,TRBD1,TRBJ1-4,CASSLGGTVNEKLFF,TGCGCCAGCAGCCTTGGAGGGACAGTTAATGAAAAACTGTTTTTT
TRBV10-2,NA,TRBD1,TRBJ2-5,CASSENGQGGTQYF,TGCGCCAGCAGTGAGAACGGACAGGGGGGGACCCAGTACTTC
TRBV28,NA,NA,TRBJ1-5,CASSSYRSSQSNQPQHF,TGTGCCAGCAGTTCCTACAGGAGCTCTCAGAGCAATCAGCCCCAGCATTTT
TRBV6-1,few,TRBD2,TRBJ2-7,CASSRTGVAGSGEQYF,TGTGCCAGCAGTAGGACCGGGGTAGCGGGGAGTGGAGAGCAGTACTTC
TRBV20-1,NA,TRBD1,TRBJ2-3,CSAKPGQGADTQYF,TGCAGTGCCAAACCGGGACAGGGAGCAGATACGCAGTATTTT
TRBV4-3,once,TRBD2,TRBJ2-7,CASSQDSSSGTYEQYF,TGCGCCAGCAGCCAAGATTCCTCTAGCGGGACCTACGAGCAGTACTTC
TRBV3-1,NA,NA,TRBJ1-3,CASSSEGTSGRYF,TGTGCCAGCAGCTCAGAGGGGACTAGCGGGCGATATTTT
TRBV5-1,NA,NA,TRBJ1-4,CASSPVEGGGATNEKLFF,TGCGCCAGCAGCCCCGTTGAAGGCGGTGGGGCAACTAATGAAAAACTGTTTTTT
TRBV27,few,TRBD1,TRBJ2-7,CASSLSDRGTYEQYF,TGTGCCAGCAGTTTGTCGGACAGGGGTACCTACGAGCAGTACTTC
TRBV24-1,NA,NA,TRBJ2-4,CATSARRDRKNIQYF,TGTGCCACCAGCGCACGCCGGGACCGCAAAAACATTCAGTACTTC
TRBV10-1,few,NA,TRBJ2-3,CASSEKSTDTQYF,TGCGCCAGCAGTGAGAAGAGCACAGATACGCAGTATTTT
TRBV30,few,NA,TRBJ1-2,CAWEHGQHYGYTF,TGTGCCTGGGAACATGGACAGCACTATGGCTACACCTTC
TRBV12-3/TRBV12-4,NA,NA,TRBJ2-1,CASRDREYNEQFF,TGTGCCAGCAGGGATAGGGAGTACAATGAGCAGTTCTTC
TRBV30,few,NA,TRBJ1-5,CAWSRIASNQPQHF,TGTGCCTGGAGTAGAATTGCTAGCAATCAGCCCCAGCATTTT
TRBV6-2/TRBV6-3,once,TRBD2,TRBJ2-7,CASSKGASGTYEQYF,TGTGCCAGCTCGAAAGGGGCTAGCGGTACCTACGAGCAGTACTTC
TRBV18,NA,TRBD1,TRBJ2-7,CASSPPTGVEQYF,TGTGCCAGCTCACCACCCACAGGGGTAGAGCAGTACTTC
TRBV15,NA,NA,TRBJ1-6,CATSRTRQLRWDSPLHF,TGTGCCACCAGCAGAACACGACAGCTCCGATGGGATTCACCCCTCCACTTT
TRBV14,NA,NA,TRBJ1-1,CASSQITGRGLSEAFF,TGTGCCAGCAGCCAAATTACGGGACGGGGTCTCTCGGAAGCTTTCTTT
TRBV7-9,few,NA,TRBJ2-1,CASSLTKVDHEQFF,TGTGCCAGCAGCCTGACAAAGGTCGACCATGAGCAGTTCTTC
TRBV20-1,NA,NA,TRBJ2-2,CSARGRGNTGELFF,TGCAGTGCTAGAGGCAGGGGGAACACCGGGGAGCTGTTTTTT
TRBV6-1,NA,NA,TRBJ2-6,CASSPTSPGANVLTF,TGTGCCAGCAGCCCCACTAGTCCCGGGGCCAACGTCCTGACTTTC
TRBV20-1,few,TRBD2,TRBJ2-5,CSAIRLAGGGETQYF,TGCAGTGCTATCAGACTAGCGGGAGGGGGAGAGACCCAGTACTTC
TRBV7-2,NA,NA,TRBJ2-7,CASSLWALEGSYEQYF,TGTGCCAGCAGCTTATGGGCTTTGGAGGGGTCCTACGAGCAGTACTTC
TRBV28,many,NA,TRBJ2-7,CATWDNYEQYF,TGTGCCACTTGGGACAACTACGAGCAGTACTTC
TRBV12-3/TRBV12-4,many,TRBD1,TRBJ2-7,CASSSNRGRYEQYF,TGTGCCAGCAGTTCCAACAGGGGGCGGTATGAGCAGTACTTC
TRBV2,NA,TRBD2,TRBJ2-1,CASSEWGTSGRDEQFF,TGTGCCAGCAGTGAATGGGGGACTAGCGGGAGAGATGAGCAGTTCTTC
TRBV20-1,many,TRBD2,TRBJ2-1,CSARASAGGPSGRVIYEQFF,TGCAGTGCTAGGGCCTCAGCGGGGGGTCCTAGCGGGAGGGTAATCTATGAGCAGTTCTTC
TRBV7-9,NA,NA,TRBJ2-7,CASSPSPTASYEQYF,TGTGCCAGCAGCCCCTCTCCGACAGCCTCCTACGAGCAGTACTTC
TRBV27,many,TRBD1,TRBJ1-5,CASSLKGTGTGRPQHF,TGTGCCAGCAGTTTGAAAGGGACAGGGACTGGAAGGCCCCAGCATTTT
TRBV29-1,NA,TRBD1,TRBJ1-2,CSVDRQGAVYGYTF,TGCAGCGTTGACCGACAGGGGGCGGTCTATGGCTACACCTTC
TRBV28,few,NA,TRBJ2-1,CASSRGQHNEQFF,TGTGCCAGCAGCAGGGGACAACACAATGAGCAGTTCTTC
TRBV19,NA,NA,TRBJ2-2,CASNRGTHTGELFF,TGTGCCAGTAACCGGGGCACCCACACCGGGGAGCTGTTTTTT
TRBV20-1,many,TRBD2,TRBJ2-5,CSARDRGAGEETQYF,TGCAGTGCTAGAGATAGGGGAGCGGGAGAGGAGACCCAGTACTTC